Each of the 18 T cell receptor beta chains below was sequenced from the same sample in a study of shared clonotypes between healthy human individuals. Measured with immunoSEQ multiplex PCR; TCRdb has only the in-frame clones, and not every one. The sample lists fewer than 1.8 million clones, about 98.5% occurring once. The specimen sequenced was naive CD4+ T cells sorted from blood. Subset in this sample: CD45RA+ positively selected. The origin of the receptors is a man aged 25-45 years in good health.

V and J are TRBV28 and TRBJ1-2; TRBD1 matches at 8 bases. The germline CDR1 and CDR2 sequences are MDHEN and SYDVKM. The ends lost 4 bases at V and 1 base at J; junction bases unmatched: 8. The CDR3 has 16 residues. The CDR3 DNA reads TGTGCCAGCAGTTCTCCTACAGGGGGGCTTAACTATGGCTACACCTTC. Translated, it gives CASSSPTGGLNYGYTF.

This chain joins TRBV18 and TRBJ1-5; tentative D call: TRBD1 (5 bases). CDR1 is KGHSH, CDR2 LQKENI, per germline. V lost 8 bases and J lost 0, with 11 bases in between. This CDR3 spans 14 amino acids. In DNA form, the CDR3 reads TGTGCCAGCAGGACGGGGCATAGCAATCAGCCCCAGCATTTT. It translates to CASRTGHSNQPQHF.

The chain uses TRBV7-9 and TRBJ2-5; TRBD1 might be the D (7 bases). Germline CDR1 is SEHNR and CDR2 is FQNEAQ (reference sequence). Trimming removed 1 base at V and 4 bases at J, with 13 bases between. The CDR3 contains 15 residues. The CDR3 loop reads CASSLGGTVGETQYF. In nucleotides, the CDR3 is TGTGCCAGCAGCTTAGGCGGGACAGTTGGAGAGACCCAGTACTTC.

This chain connects TRBV7-2 to TRBJ2-7, with 7 positions matching TRBD1. The V segment lost 2 bases and the J segment 2 bases; nucleotides outside the gene matches: 9. The CDR3 spans 16 residues. Germline lookup yields CDR1 SGHTA and CDR2 FQGNSA. The DNA for the CDR3 is TGTGCCAGCAGCTTACAGTCCGGACAGGCCACCTACGAGCAGTACTTC. This encodes CASSLQSGQATYEQYF.

The genes are TRBV6-5 and TRBJ2-7; D unclear. Germline V lookup: CDR1 MNHEY, CDR2 SVGAGI. V shed 6 bases and J shed 4 bases, with 13 bases lying between them. CDR3 length: 13 amino acids. The CDR3 spells CASSRRIGYEQYF. The DNA of the CDR3 is TGTGCCAGCAGCAGGAGAATAGGGTACGAGCAGTACTTC.

The gene calls are TRBV12-5 and TRBJ1-1; D unresolved. CDR3 length: 13 residues. The V and J ends lost 1 base and 1 base respectively, with 4 bases between them. Germline assignment: CDR1 LGHNT and CDR2 FRNRAP. The DNA of the CDR3 is TGTGCTAGTGGTTTGGAAGCGAACACTGAAGCTTTCTTT. It is translated as CASGLEANTEAFF.

The J gene is TRBJ2-3, the V gene TRBV11-2; no clear D. Trimming took off 6 bases at V and 5 bases at J, with 9 bases between the two ends. The CDR3 sequence is 12 residues long. CDR1 and CDR2 from the germline V gene are SGHAT and FQNNGV. In nucleotides, the CDR3 is TGTGCCAGCAGGAAACCTGGAGATACGCAGTATTTT. It specifies CASRKPGDTQYF.

The rearrangement uses TRBV18 and TRBJ2-7, with D perhaps assigned TRBD1 or TRBD2 (5 bases each). The CDR3 totals 14 residues. Between the trimmed V and J ends, which lost 3 bases and 7 bases, there was a span of 16 bases. Germline CDR1 and CDR2: KGHSH and LQKENI. The CDR3 region has the DNA TGTGCCAGCTCACCGGACGAGGGGCGCAGTGAGCAGTACTTC. Translated, it gives CASSPDEGRSEQYF.

The V call is TRBV5-1, the J call TRBJ1-1; maybe TRBD1 (5 bases). The ends were cut back, 0 bases at V and 6 bases at J, with 9 bases in the middle. Germline CDR1 reads SGHRS; CDR2 reads YFSETQ. This CDR3 contains 13 residues. The CDR3 reads CASSLEGTAEAFF. CDR3 nucleotide sequence: TGCGCCAGCAGCTTGGAGGGGACCGCTGAAGCTTTCTTT.

The chain has TRBV5-5 and TRBJ2-3; perhaps D is TRBD1 or TRBD2 (5 bases each). Germline CDR1 reads SGHKS; CDR2 reads YYEKEE (reference sequence). The V and J ends lost 2 bases and 7 bases respectively, with 17 bases between them. The CDR3 runs 15 residues. The CDR3 DNA is TGTGCCAGCAGCTTAGCCCCTGGGACGGGGAATACGCAGTATTTT. Translated, it gives CASSLAPGTGNTQYF. The whole variable domain, filled in from reference TRBV5-5 and TRBJ2-3, reads DAGVTQSPTHLIKTRGQQVTLRCSPISGHKSVSWYQQVLGQGPQFIFQYYEKEERGRGNFPDRFSARQFPNYSSELNVNALLLGDSALYLCASSLAPGTGNTQYFGPGTRLTVL.

The chain has TRBV5-5 and TRBJ2-3, with no clear D. The CDR3 is 12 amino acids. V dropped 5 bases and J dropped 2 bases, with 6 bases sitting between them. Germline CDR1 SGHKS, CDR2 YYEKEE (reference sequence). Here the CDR3 DNA reads TGTGCCAGCAGTAGGTACACAGATACGCAGTATTTT. Translated, it gives CASSRYTDTQYF.

The chain links TRBV4-1 to TRBJ2-1, with 11 nucleotides matching TRBD1. Germline CDR1 and CDR2: MGHRA and YSYEKL. Trimming cost V 0 bases and J 7 bases; bases outside gene matches: 5. The CDR3 spans 16 residues. CDR3 in amino acids: CASSQDLGQGVNEQFF. The CDR3 DNA is TGCGCCAGCAGCCAAGATCTGGGACAGGGGGTTAATGAGCAGTTCTTC.

The chain joins TRBV27 to TRBJ2-2, with 10 bases identical to TRBD2. Germline V gene lookup returns CDR1 MNHEY and CDR2 SMNVEV (reference sequence). V lost 2 bases, J lost 4 bases, and 4 bases stayed unmatched. The CDR3 contains 16 residues. In DNA form, the CDR3 reads TGTGCCAGCAGTTTACTAGCGGGAGCAAGCACCGGGGAGCTGTTTTTT. It yields the protein CASSLLAGASTGELFF.

The rearrangement uses TRBV5-6 and TRBJ2-2; a possible D gene is TRBD2 (5 bases). With 5 bases removed from V and 0 bases from J, the gap between germline ends came to 8 bases. CDR3 size: 14 residues. Germline V gene sequence: CDR1 SGHDT, CDR2 YYEEEE. Here the CDR3 reads CASRRTANTGELFF. The CDR3 coding sequence is TGTGCCAGCAGAAGGACTGCGAACACCGGGGAGCTGTTTTTT.

This chain joins TRBV4-1 and TRBJ2-5; the D is unclear. The CDR3 length is 14 residues. The V end was cut by 0 bases, the J end by 8 bases, with 13 bases between. Germline V CDR1 and CDR2: MGHRA, YSYEKL. The CDR3: CASSQDGSRGTQYF. CDR3 coding DNA: TGCGCCAGCAGCCAAGATGGCTCTCGCGGTACCCAGTACTTC.

V gene TRBV7-2 combines with J gene TRBJ2-7; D possibly corresponds to TRBD1 (5 bases). This CDR3 has 13 residues. Germline values: CDR1 SGHTA, CDR2 FQGNSA. V was clipped by 5 bases and J by 3 bases, with 11 bases between them. The CDR3 sequence is CASSRPGFYEQYF. DNA of the CDR3: TGTGCCAGCAGCAGACCAGGGTTCTACGAGCAGTACTTC.

The chain combines TRBV15 with TRBJ2-7; 8 bases map to TRBD2. V lost 0 bases to trimming and J lost 2 bases; unmatched junction nucleotides: 9. The CDR3 runs 17 residues. CDR1 LNHNV and CDR2 YYDKDF come from the germline V gene (reference sequence). The CDR3, as DNA: TGTGCCACCAGCAGAGACAGGACTAGCCGCCTTACCTACGAGCAGTACTTC. This encodes CATSRDRTSRLTYEQYF.

Concerning this clone itself: The identical CDR3 is also encoded by other nucleotide sequences in the sample. This rearrangement joins TRBV18 to TRBJ2-1; D is undetermined. The germline V gene encodes CDR1 KGHSH and CDR2 LQKENI. This CDR3 comprises 12 residues. Trimming removed 3 bases from V and 1 base from J, with 1 base in between. In nucleotides, the CDR3 is TGTGCCAGCTCACCGTCCTACAATGAGCAGTTCTTC. It translates to CASSPSYNEQFF.